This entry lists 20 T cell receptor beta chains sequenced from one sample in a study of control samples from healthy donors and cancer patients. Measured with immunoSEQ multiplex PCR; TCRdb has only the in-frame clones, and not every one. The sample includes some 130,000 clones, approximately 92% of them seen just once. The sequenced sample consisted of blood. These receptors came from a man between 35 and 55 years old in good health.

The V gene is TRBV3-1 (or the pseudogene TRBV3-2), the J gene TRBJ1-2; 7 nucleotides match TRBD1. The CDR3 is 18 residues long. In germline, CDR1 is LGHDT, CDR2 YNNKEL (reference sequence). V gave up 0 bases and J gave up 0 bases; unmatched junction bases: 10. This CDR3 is CASSQEGRGSITNYGYTF. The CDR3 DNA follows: TGTGCCAGCAGCCAAGAAGGCAGGGGGAGCATTACTAACTATGGCTACACCTTC.

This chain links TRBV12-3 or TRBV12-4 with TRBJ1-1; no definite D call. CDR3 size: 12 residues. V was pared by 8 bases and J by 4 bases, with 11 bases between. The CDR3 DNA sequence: TGTGCCAGCTACCTGAGGTCCACTGAAGCTTTCTTT. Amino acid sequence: CASYLRSTEAFF.

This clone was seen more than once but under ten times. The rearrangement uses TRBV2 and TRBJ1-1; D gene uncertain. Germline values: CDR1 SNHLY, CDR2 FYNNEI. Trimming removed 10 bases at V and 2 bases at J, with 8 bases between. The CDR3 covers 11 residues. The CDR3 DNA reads TGTGCCACCCATGTAAACACTGAAGCTTTCTTT. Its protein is CATHVNTEAFF. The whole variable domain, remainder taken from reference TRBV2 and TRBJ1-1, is EPEVTQTPSHQVTQMGQEVILRCVPISNHLYFYWYRQILGQKVEFLVSFYNNEISEKSEIFDDQFSVERPDGSNFTLKIRSTKLEDSAMYFCATHVNTEAFFGQGTRLTVV.

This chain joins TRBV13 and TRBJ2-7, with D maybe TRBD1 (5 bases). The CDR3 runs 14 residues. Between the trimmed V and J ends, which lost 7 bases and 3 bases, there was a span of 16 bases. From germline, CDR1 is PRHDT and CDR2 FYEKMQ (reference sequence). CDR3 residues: CASNQWGQSYEQYF. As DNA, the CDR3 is TGTGCCAGCAACCAGTGGGGCCAAAGCTACGAGCAGTACTTC.

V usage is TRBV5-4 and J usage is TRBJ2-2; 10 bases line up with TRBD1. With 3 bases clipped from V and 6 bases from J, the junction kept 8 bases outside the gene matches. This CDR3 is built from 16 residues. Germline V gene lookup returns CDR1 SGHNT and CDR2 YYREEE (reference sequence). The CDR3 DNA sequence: TGTGCCAGCAGCTCCCGGGACAGGGGACGGGCCGGGGAGCTGTTTTTT. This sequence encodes CASSSRDRGRAGELFF.

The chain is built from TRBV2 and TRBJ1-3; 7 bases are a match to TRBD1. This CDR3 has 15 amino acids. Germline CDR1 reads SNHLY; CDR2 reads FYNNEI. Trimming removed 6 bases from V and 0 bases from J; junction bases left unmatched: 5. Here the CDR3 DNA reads TGTGCCAGCAGACAGGGGCTTAGCTCTGGAAACACCATATATTTT. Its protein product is CASRQGLSSGNTIYF.

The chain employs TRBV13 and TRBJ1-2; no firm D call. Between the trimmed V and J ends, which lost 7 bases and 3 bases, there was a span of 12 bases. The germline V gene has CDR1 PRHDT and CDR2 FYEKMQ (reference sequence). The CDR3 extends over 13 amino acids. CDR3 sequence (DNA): TGTGCCAGCATCCCGGCGGGGTACTATGGCTACACCTTC. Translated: CASIPAGYYGYTF.

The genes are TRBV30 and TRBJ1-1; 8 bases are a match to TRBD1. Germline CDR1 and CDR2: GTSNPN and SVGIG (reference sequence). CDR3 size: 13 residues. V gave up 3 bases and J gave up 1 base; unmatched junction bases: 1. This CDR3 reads CAWRTGANTEAFF. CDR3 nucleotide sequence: TGTGCCTGGAGGACAGGGGCGAACACTGAAGCTTTCTTT.

For the CDR3, the DNA is TGTGCCAGCAGCTTAGATGGGGGGTTGAACGACTACGAGCAGTACTTC. This codes for CASSLDGGLNDYEQYF. The genes are TRBV7-3 and TRBJ2-7, with D perhaps TRBD2 (6 bases). The length of the CDR3 is 16 residues. Germline CDR1 and CDR2: SGHTA and FQGTGA. V was pared by 2 bases and J by 3 bases, with 17 bases between.

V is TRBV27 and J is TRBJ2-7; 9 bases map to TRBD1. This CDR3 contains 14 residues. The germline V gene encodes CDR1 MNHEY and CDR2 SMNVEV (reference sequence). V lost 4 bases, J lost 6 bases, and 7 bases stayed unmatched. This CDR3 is CASSSGDRGGEQYF. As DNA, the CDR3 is TGTGCCAGCAGTTCCGGAGACAGGGGGGGCGAGCAGTACTTC.

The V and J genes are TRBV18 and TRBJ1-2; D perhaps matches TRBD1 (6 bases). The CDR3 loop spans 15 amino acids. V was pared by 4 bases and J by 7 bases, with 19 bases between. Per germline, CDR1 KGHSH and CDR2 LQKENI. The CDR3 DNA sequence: TGTGCCAGCTCACGGGGGACACAGGGTGGAGGTGGCTACACCTTC. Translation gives CASSRGTQGGGGYTF.

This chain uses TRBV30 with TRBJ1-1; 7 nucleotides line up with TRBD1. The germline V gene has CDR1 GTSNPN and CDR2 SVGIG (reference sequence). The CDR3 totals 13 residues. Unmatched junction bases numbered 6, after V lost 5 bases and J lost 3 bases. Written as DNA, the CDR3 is TGTGCCTGGGGCCGGGACAGCTACACTGAAGCTTTCTTT. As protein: CAWGRDSYTEAFF. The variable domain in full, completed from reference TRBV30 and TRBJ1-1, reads SQTIHQWPATLVQPVGSPLSLECTVEGTSNPNLYWYRQAAGRGLQLLFYSVGIGQISSEVPQNLSASRPQDRQFILSSKKLLLSDSGFYLCAWGRDSYTEAFFGQGTRLTVV.

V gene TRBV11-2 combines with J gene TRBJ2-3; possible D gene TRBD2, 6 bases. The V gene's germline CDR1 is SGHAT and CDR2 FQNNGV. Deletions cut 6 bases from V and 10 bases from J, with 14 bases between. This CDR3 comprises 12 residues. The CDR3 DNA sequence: TGTGCCAGCAGTTCCACGGGGGAAGCGCAGTATTTT. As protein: CASSSTGEAQYF.

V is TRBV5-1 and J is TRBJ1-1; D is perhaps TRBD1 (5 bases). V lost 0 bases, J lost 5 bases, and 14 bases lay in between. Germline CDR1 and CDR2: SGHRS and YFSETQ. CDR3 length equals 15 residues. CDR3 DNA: TGCGCCAGCAGCTTGGCCTTAGGGGCGATTACTGAAGCTTTCTTT. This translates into CASSLALGAITEAFF.

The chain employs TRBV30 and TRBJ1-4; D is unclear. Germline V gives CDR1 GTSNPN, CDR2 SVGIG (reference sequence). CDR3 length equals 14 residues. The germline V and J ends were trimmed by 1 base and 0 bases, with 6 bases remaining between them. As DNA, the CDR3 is TGTGCCTGGAGTGGCCGATCAACTAATGAAAAACTGTTTTTT. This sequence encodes CAWSGRSTNEKLFF.

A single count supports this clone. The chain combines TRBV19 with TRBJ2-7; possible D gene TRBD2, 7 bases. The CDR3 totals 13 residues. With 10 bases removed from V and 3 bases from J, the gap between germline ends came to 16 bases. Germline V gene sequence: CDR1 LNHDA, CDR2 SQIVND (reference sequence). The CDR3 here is CATSRGANYEQYF. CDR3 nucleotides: TGTGCCACCTCCCGGGGGGCCAACTACGAGCAGTACTTC.

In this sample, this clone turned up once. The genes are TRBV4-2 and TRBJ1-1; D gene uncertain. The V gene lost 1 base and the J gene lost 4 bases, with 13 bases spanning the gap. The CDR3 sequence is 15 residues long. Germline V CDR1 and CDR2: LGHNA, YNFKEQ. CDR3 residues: CASSQAKWLGTEAFF. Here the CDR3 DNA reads TGTGCCAGCAGCCAAGCCAAGTGGCTGGGCACTGAAGCTTTCTTT.

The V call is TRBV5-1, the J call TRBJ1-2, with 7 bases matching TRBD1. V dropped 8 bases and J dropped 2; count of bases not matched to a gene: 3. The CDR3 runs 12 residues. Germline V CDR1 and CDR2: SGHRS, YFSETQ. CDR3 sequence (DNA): TGCGCCAGTGGACAGGAGAACTATGGCTACACCTTC. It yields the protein CASGQENYGYTF.

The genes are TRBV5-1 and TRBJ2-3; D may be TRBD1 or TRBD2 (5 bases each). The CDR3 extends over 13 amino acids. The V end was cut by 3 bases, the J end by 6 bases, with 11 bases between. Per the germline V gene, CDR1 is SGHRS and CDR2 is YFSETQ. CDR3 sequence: CASSSGPGDTQYF. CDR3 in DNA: TGCGCCAGCAGCTCGGGGCCAGGGGATACGCAGTATTTT.

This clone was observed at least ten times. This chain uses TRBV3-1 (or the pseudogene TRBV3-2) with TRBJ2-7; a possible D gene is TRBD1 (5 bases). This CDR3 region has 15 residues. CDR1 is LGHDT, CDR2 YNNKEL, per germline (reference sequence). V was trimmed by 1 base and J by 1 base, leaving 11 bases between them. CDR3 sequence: CASSQGTSTSYEQYF. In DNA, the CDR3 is TGTGCCAGCAGCCAAGGGACAAGTACTTCCTACGAGCAGTACTTC.